Shown below are 7 T cell receptor beta chains from a single sample sequenced in a study of T-cell reconstitution after alpha-beta-depleted transplantation in children. As it was prepared, the TCRbeta library received unique molecular identifiers. Using its own MiXCR run on the PCR reads, TCRdb lists one record per CDR3 protein. The sample lists more than 200,000 distinct CDR3 sequences; 24% were seen once. Sequencing was performed on PBMCs, mostly from graft donor cells, taken 360 days after TCRalphabeta/CD19-depleted stem cell transplant. Receptors were obtained from a female patient younger than 10 who had a stem cell transplant for congenital amegakaryocytic thrombocytopenia, so the T cells may come from the graft donor.

This chain connects TRBV28 to TRBJ2-3, with unresolved D. Germline V gives CDR1 MDHEN, CDR2 SYDVKM. The CDR3 runs 13 residues. V lost 4 bases and J 5 bases, leaving 10 bases between the germline ends. The CDR3, as DNA: TGTGCCAGCAGTTCACGTCCGGGAGATACGCAGTATTTT. Protein product: CASSSRPGDTQYF.

This clonotype was seen more than once but under ten times. The gene calls are TRBV10-3 and TRBJ2-5; 7 bases are shared with TRBD1. CDR3 length equals 12 residues. V shed 8 bases and J 2 bases; nucleotides not matched to a gene: 2. The germline V gene encodes CDR1 ENHRY and CDR2 SYGVKD. CDR3 loop: CAIGTAQETQYF. CDR3 coding DNA: TGTGCCATCGGGACAGCACAAGAGACCCAGTACTTC.

This clonotype was counted at least ten times. The chain links TRBV11-3 to TRBJ2-2, with 8 bases aligning to TRBD1. Germline CDR1 SGHNT, CDR2 YENEEA. The CDR3 totals 15 residues. The J segment lost 6 bases and the V segment lost 1 base, leaving 4 bases of the junction unmatched. CDR3 DNA: TGTGCCAGCAGCTTAGGACAGGGGCAGGCCGGGGAGCTGTTTTTT. This gives the protein CASSLGQGQAGELFF.

The V call is TRBV5-1, the J call TRBJ2-7, with 7 bases that match TRBD1. The junction had 16 bases not matched to a gene; V was cut back by 4 bases and J by 0 bases. Germline CDR1 and CDR2: SGHRS and YFSETQ. The CDR3 extends over 18 amino acids. Here the CDR3 reads CASSLNFYRQGHSYEQYF. CDR3 nucleotide sequence: TGCGCCAGCAGCCTTAACTTTTATAGACAGGGACACTCCTACGAGCAGTACTTC.

J is TRBJ2-7 and V is TRBV12-3 or TRBV12-4; 13 nucleotides align to TRBD2. This CDR3 is built from 16 residues. Trimming cost V 6 bases and J 2 bases; bases outside gene matches: 7. The CDR3 sequence is CASSRNGLAGAYEQYF. The CDR3, as DNA: TGTGCCAGCAGCCGAAACGGACTAGCGGGGGCCTACGAGCAGTACTTC.

This chain links TRBV5-5 with TRBJ2-7; weak D call: TRBD1 (5 bases). The CDR3 contains 13 residues. The germline V and J ends were trimmed by 2 bases and 2 bases, with 8 bases remaining between them. The V gene's germline CDR1 is SGHKS and CDR2 YYEKEE (reference sequence). Written as DNA, the CDR3 is TGTGCCAGCAGCTTCATGGGGCCCTACGAGCAGTACTTC. Protein product: CASSFMGPYEQYF.

In this sample, this clonotype turned up a few times. V gene TRBV20-1 combines with J gene TRBJ2-5; D remains ambiguous. The V end was cut by 2 bases, the J end by 2 bases, with 12 bases between. There are 14 residues in the CDR3. Germline CDR1 and CDR2: DFQATT and SNEGSKA (reference sequence). CDR3 loop: CSARMRSPQETQYF. The CDR3 coding sequence is TGCAGTGCTAGAATGCGCTCCCCGCAAGAGACCCAGTACTTC.